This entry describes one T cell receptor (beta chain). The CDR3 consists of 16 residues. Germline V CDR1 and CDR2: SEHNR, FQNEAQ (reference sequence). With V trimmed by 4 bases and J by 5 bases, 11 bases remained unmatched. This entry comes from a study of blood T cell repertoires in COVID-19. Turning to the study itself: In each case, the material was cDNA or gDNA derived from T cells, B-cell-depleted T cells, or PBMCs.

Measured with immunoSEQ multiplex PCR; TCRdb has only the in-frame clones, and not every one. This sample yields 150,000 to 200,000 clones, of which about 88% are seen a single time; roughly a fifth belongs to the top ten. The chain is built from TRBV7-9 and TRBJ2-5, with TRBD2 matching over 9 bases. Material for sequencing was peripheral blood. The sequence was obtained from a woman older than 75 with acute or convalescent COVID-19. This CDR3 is CASSSPPGTSRETQYF. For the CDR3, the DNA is TGTGCCAGCAGCTCTCCTCCCGGGACTAGCCGGGAGACCCAGTACTTC.